This record looks at one T cell receptor beta chain sequence and its context. Its cognate antigen has yet to be identified. There are no base qualities to consult, and no much larger clone falls within one base. The V and J ends are trimmed by 6 bases and 2 bases, leaving 13 bases between them. The CDR3 contains 14 residues, cysteine and phenylalanine counted. The kept DNA is CDR3 alone, 42 bases in frame from the first base. From a lookup of the germline V gene, CDR1 and CDR2 are SGHNT and YENEEA. One collaborating source in Seattle enrolled patients during active infection and followed them longitudinally through the course of disease. Each collaborating institution followed its own protocols to collect whole blood in K2EDTA tubes. For TCRbeta analysis, collaborators shipped samples in one of three forms: frozen whole blood, isolated PBMCs, or DNA extracted from either of those sample types. The entry originates in a study of blood T cell repertoires in COVID-19 (dated by TCRdb to the early 2020s). As for the study more broadly: Samples covering the acute and convalescent phases of COVID-19 were provided by collaborators in the United States, Italy and Spain. The prospective study material was composed of cDNA or gDNA derived from T cells, B-cell-depleted T cells, or PBMCs. The dataset comprised deeply sampled blood TCRbeta repertoires from subjects exposed to, actively infected with, or recovered from COVID-19. The repertoires were made available in a free public database intended to serve as a resource for research on the immune response to SARS-CoV-2. Samples came from the ongoing ImmuneRACE study (first 160 participants) plus 1,254 subjects from 6 global collaborators. A de-identified subject ID, COVID-19 status, age in years and sex were almost always included in the sample metadata. HLA class I and class II types, where available, came from metadata supplied by the sample provider rather than from assay-based typing. General findings and caveats noted by the study authors: The quantity of clinical and demographic metadata differed by source and by participant and was supplied without curation.

The immunoSEQ Assay, a bias-controlled multiplex PCR, was used to amplify TCRbeta CDR3 regions from genomic DNA. Processing in the source paper ran as follows. Within the assay, amplification of reference gene primers was used to estimate how many nucleated cells each sample contained. To quantify the absolute abundance of each unique TCRbeta CDR3 rearrangement, sequence reads were collapsed and filtered. For each sample, productive Simpson clonality was calculated as the square root of Simpson's diversity index over productive rearrangements. TCRdb retrieved this table from immuneACCESS and kept in-frame rearrangements only. Not all clones are present; in checked studies, unresolved V genes account for under half, and no reason is known for the remainder. V, J and clone size are taken as reported in that table, and D and trimming were inferred from the DNA itself. The sample yields roughly 120,000 clones; around four fifths were counted once. The top ten clones comprise approximately 5.9% of the sample.

The V gene is TRBV11-3 and the J gene is TRBJ1-1; the D gene is unclear. The source is an elderly man with COVID-19, enrolled during active disease. The sample consisted of peripheral blood. The CDR3 here reads CASSQDGINTEAFF. The bases read TGTGCCAGCAGTCAGGACGGGATTAACACTGAAGCTTTCTTT.